This T cell receptor beta chain was identified during a study of post-analysis software for immune sequencing data. Findings of the study overall: Analysis by F measure revealed that same-batch samples clustered strongly together.

This clonotype has more than one count but fewer than ten. What it recognizes is unknown. Carried by the TCR beta cDNA libraries were unique molecular identifiers. The yield from around 1 to 10 million T cells was roughly 500,000 cDNA molecules in total. TCRdb independently ran MiXCR on the PCR reads; one entry per CDR3 protein. This table has about 200,000 distinct CDR3 sequences, over 25% appearing once. The clonotype comes from a girl aged 2-17 years with multiple sclerosis. What was sequenced was blood.

CDR3 coding DNA: TGCGCCAGCAGCCGGGGGAGGGGTCAAAACTTAGGTGAAGCTTTCTTT. It translates to CASSRGRGQNLGEAFF. V usage is TRBV5-1 and J usage is TRBJ1-1; possible D gene TRBD1, 5 bases. The CDR3 totals 16 residues. The V gene lost 4 bases and the J gene lost 7 bases, with 23 bases spanning the gap. Germline V gene sequence: CDR1 SGHRS, CDR2 YFSETQ.